A single sample gave rise to the 28 T cell receptor beta chains below, sequenced in a study of blood T cells in healthy people across ages. Using a J-beta primer mix together with a sample-barcoded 5' primer, a second PCR was run for roughly 6 to 12 cycles. One entry per CDR3 protein results from TCRdb running MiXCR on the 5' RACE reads. The data show 1.5 million or so distinct CDR3 sequences, about 42% seen once. The source material was blood. These receptors originate from a woman between 18 and 29 years old in good health.

The rearrangement joins TRBV6-1 to TRBJ1-4; possible D gene TRBD1, 5 bases. The CDR3 extends over 13 amino acids. With 6 bases removed from V and 10 bases from J, the gap between germline ends came to 15 bases. The germline CDR1 and CDR2 sequences are MNHNS and SASEGT. CDR3 in amino acids: CASSSEGIGKLFF. CDR3 DNA sequence: TGTGCCAGCAGCTCCGAGGGGATCGGAAAACTGTTTTTT.

The chain couples TRBV7-2 to TRBJ1-2; D not certain. The V gene's germline CDR1 is SGHTA and CDR2 FQGNSA. The CDR3 has 15 residues. Trimming pared 4 bases from V and 2 bases from J, leaving 14 bases between. This chain's CDR3 is CASSSRVEVNYGYTF. Written as DNA, the CDR3 is TGTGCCAGCAGCTCTAGGGTGGAGGTGAACTATGGCTACACCTTC.

The gene calls are TRBV15 and TRBJ2-7; D is unresolved. V lost 5 bases and J lost 5, with 10 bases in between. Germline V gene data show CDR1 as LNHNV and CDR2 as YYDKDF (reference sequence). CDR3 length: 12 amino acids. DNA for the CDR3: TGTGCCACCAGCGCCCGGTTGGACGAGCAGTACTTC. Residues: CATSARLDEQYF.

The V gene is TRBV9, the J gene TRBJ2-1, with 11 bases identical to TRBD2. The CDR3 is 16 amino acids. Trimming cost V 0 bases and J 8 bases; bases outside gene matches: 7. Germline CDR1 and CDR2: SGDLS and YYNGEE. This CDR3 is CASSVVSSGRVDEQFF. In DNA form, the CDR3 reads TGTGCCAGCAGCGTAGTTAGTAGCGGGAGGGTTGATGAGCAGTTCTTC.

There are many counts of this clonotype. The V call is TRBV29-1, the J call TRBJ1-5; possible D gene TRBD1, 6 bases. V gave up 4 bases and J gave up 2 bases, with 6 bases separating them. The CDR3 is 12 residues long. Germline-derived CDR1 and CDR2 are SQVTM and ANQGSEA. This chain's CDR3 is CSVGQGNQPQHF. The DNA for the CDR3 is TGCAGCGTTGGACAGGGCAATCAGCCCCAGCATTTT.

This clonotype was seen more than once but under ten times. The V call is TRBV20-1, the J call TRBJ1-5, with D possibly being TRBD1 (5 bases). The V and J ends lost 4 bases and 8 bases respectively, with 12 bases between them. The CDR3 has 12 amino acids. Per the germline V gene, CDR1 is DFQATT and CDR2 is SNEGSKA (reference sequence). CDR3 nucleotides: TGCAGTGCTACCGACAGTCTCAAGCCCCAGCATTTT. It encodes CSATDSLKPQHF.

This clonotype was found once. The chain employs TRBV7-3 and TRBJ2-2; D gene unclear. Trimming cost V 2 bases and J 3 bases, with 19 bases left between them. Germline-derived CDR1 and CDR2 are SGHTA and FQGTGA. The CDR3 sequence is 18 residues long. The CDR3 bases are TGTGCCAGCAGCTTAGAAGTGTGGGGAACTCCATACACCGGGGAGCTGTTTTTT. Protein: CASSLEVWGTPYTGELFF.

The chain joins TRBV20-1 to TRBJ2-5; D tentatively fits TRBD1 or TRBD2 (6 bases each). The germline V gene has CDR1 DFQATT and CDR2 SNEGSKA (reference sequence). This CDR3 spans 16 amino acids. Trimming took off 3 bases at V and 11 bases at J, with 28 bases between the two ends. The CDR3 loop is CSASGGRAGTYNEQYF. The CDR3 DNA follows: TGCAGTGCTAGTGGGGGCAGGGCGGGAACCTACAATGAGCAGTACTTC.

This clonotype was recorded a few times. The V and J genes are TRBV20-1 and TRBJ2-4; either TRBD1 or TRBD2 may supply D (5 bases each). The CDR3 sequence is 13 residues long. Per the germline V gene, CDR1 is DFQATT and CDR2 is SNEGSKA (reference sequence). V lost 2 bases and J lost 13, with 18 bases in between. CDR3 nucleotide sequence: TGCAGTGCTAGACGGGACCTCTCGTGGGAGCAGTACTTC. It encodes CSARRDLSWEQYF.

In this sample, this clonotype turned up a few times. V usage is TRBV27 and J usage is TRBJ2-1, with unresolved D. The germline CDR1 and CDR2 sequences are MNHEY and SMNVEV (reference sequence). V was clipped by 5 bases and J by 2 bases, with 7 bases between them. The CDR3 extends over 13 amino acids. The CDR3 nucleotides are TGTGCCAGCAGTATCCGAGCCTACAATGAGCAGTTCTTC. Translated: CASSIRAYNEQFF.

This clonotype was seen a few times. In nucleotides, the CDR3 is TGTGCCAGCAGCGCCCCTCCAGGCACCGGGGAGCTGTTTTTT. Protein: CASSAPPGTGELFF. The genes are TRBV9 and TRBJ2-2; no clear D. V was cut by 3 bases and J by 4 bases, with 10 bases left in between. This CDR3 region has 14 residues. Germline V gene lookup returns CDR1 SGDLS and CDR2 YYNGEE.

The V and J genes are TRBV6-5 and TRBJ2-3, with 7 bases matching TRBD2. V was clipped by 4 bases and J by 2 bases; unmatched bases: 6. The V gene's germline CDR1 is MNHEY and CDR2 SVGAGI. The CDR3 covers 15 residues. This CDR3 is CASSSPSGVTDTQYF. In DNA form, the CDR3 reads TGTGCCAGCAGTTCCCCGAGCGGGGTCACAGATACGCAGTATTTT.

This clonotype was recorded a few times. This chain links TRBV4-1 with TRBJ2-1, with TRBD1 identical over 7 bases. Germline V gene lookup returns CDR1 MGHRA and CDR2 YSYEKL. Germline trimming cut 2 bases from V and 7 bases from J; bases unmatched to any gene: 8. There are 15 residues in the CDR3. CDR3 DNA sequence: TGCGCCAGCAGCCAACTACAGGGGAACGGTAATGAGCAGTTCTTC. This sequence encodes CASSQLQGNGNEQFF.

The rearrangement links TRBV6-1 to TRBJ2-1; 9 bases line up with TRBD2. This CDR3 has 15 amino acids. The germline V gene has CDR1 MNHNS and CDR2 SASEGT. V dropped 5 bases and J dropped 2; count of bases not matched to a gene: 4. CDR3: CASSKTSGAYNEQFF. The CDR3 DNA reads TGTGCCAGCAGTAAGACTAGCGGTGCCTACAATGAGCAGTTCTTC.

The chain uses TRBV6-2 or TRBV6-3 and TRBJ1-1, with a weak D call TRBD1 (5 bases). This CDR3 has 15 amino acids. In germline, CDR1 is MNHEY, CDR2 SVGEGT. The germline V and J ends were trimmed by 4 bases and 2 bases, with 14 bases remaining between them. DNA of the CDR3: TGTGCCAGCAGTTGGCCTAGGGGCTTCAACACTGAAGCTTTCTTT. Residues: CASSWPRGFNTEAFF.

There are many counts of this clonotype. CDR3 region: CASSNGLGYNEQFF. Here the CDR3 DNA reads TGTGCCAGCAGTAACGGACTAGGGTACAATGAGCAGTTCTTC. J is TRBJ2-1 and V is TRBV6-2 or TRBV6-3, with 7 bases aligning to TRBD2. The CDR3 contains 14 residues. Germline trimming cut 5 bases from V and 4 bases from J; bases unmatched to any gene: 5. The V gene's germline CDR1 is MNHEY and CDR2 SVGEGT.

The CDR3 here is CSARAHTSGQETQYF. CDR3 coding DNA: TGCAGTGCTAGAGCACATACTAGCGGGCAAGAGACCCAGTACTTC. The chain recombines TRBV20-1 with TRBJ2-5; 9 positions match TRBD2. This CDR3 contains 15 residues. The germline CDR1 and CDR2 sequences are DFQATT and SNEGSKA (reference sequence). Germline trimming cut 1 base from V and 2 bases from J; bases unmatched to any gene: 5.

The V gene is TRBV27, the J gene TRBJ1-2; 7 bases agree with TRBD1. The CDR3 is 14 residues long. J was trimmed by 3 bases and V by 6 bases; bases with no gene match: 7. In germline, CDR1 is MNHEY, CDR2 SMNVEV (reference sequence). For the CDR3, the DNA is TGTGCCAGCAGAGCTGTCAGGGGGGACTATGGCTACACCTTC. Protein product: CASRAVRGDYGYTF.

A remark on this clonotype: One end of the junction fails to match germline, which may point to a read error. The chain uses TRBV5-1 and TRBJ2-1, with TRBD2 matching over 7 bases. Germline-derived CDR1 and CDR2 are SGHRS and YFSETQ. This CDR3 contains 15 residues. DNA of the CDR3: TGTGCCAGCAGTCCTCTTGGCGGGAGTTACAATGAGCAGTTCTTC. Protein product: CASSPLGGSYNEQFF.

With regard to this clonotype: A read error may be the cause here, since a much bigger clone is one base away. This chain uses TRBV10-3 with TRBJ1-2, with a weak D call TRBD1 (6 bases). This CDR3 comprises 14 residues. The germline V gene encodes CDR1 ENHRY and CDR2 SYGVKD. V was pared by 5 bases and J by 4 bases, with 14 bases between. CDR3 loop: CAISTSGESYGYTF. The CDR3 DNA reads TGTGCCATCAGTACATCAGGGGAGAGCTATGGCTACACCTTC.

This chain uses TRBV27 with TRBJ2-7; TRBD2 agrees at 9 bases. This CDR3 is 15 amino acids long. Germline V lookup: CDR1 MNHEY, CDR2 SMNVEV (reference sequence). V dropped 3 bases and J dropped 1; count of bases not matched to a gene: 4. In nucleotides, the CDR3 is TGTGCCAGCAGTTTGAAGCGGGGGGAGTCCTACGAGCAGTACTTC. This translates into CASSLKRGESYEQYF.

The J gene is TRBJ2-1, the V gene TRBV12-3 or TRBV12-4, with D perhaps TRBD2 (6 bases). The CDR3 spans 13 residues. V lost 1 base and J 9 bases, leaving 10 bases between the germline ends. In nucleotides, the CDR3 is TGTGCCAGCAGTTTAGGACTGCGGGGTGAGCAGTTCTTC. It codes for CASSLGLRGEQFF.

This clonotype was picked up one time. The rearrangement joins TRBV13 to TRBJ1-3; D is perhaps TRBD1 (5 bases). Germline values: CDR1 PRHDT, CDR2 FYEKMQ (reference sequence). The V end was cut by 3 bases, the J end by 0 bases, with 12 bases between. The CDR3 covers 16 residues. Written as DNA, the CDR3 is TGTGCCAGCAGCTTTCAGGGTTTCGGCTCTGGAAACACCATATATTTT. Residues: CASSFQGFGSGNTIYF.

This clonotype showed up just a few times. V gene TRBV12-3 or TRBV12-4 combines with J gene TRBJ2-2; 10 nucleotides align to TRBD1. The V and J ends lost 0 bases and 6 bases, in that order; junction bases with no gene match: 1. The CDR3 consists of 15 residues. DNA for the CDR3: TGTGCCAGCAGTTTAGCCGGGACAGGGGCCGGGGAGCTGTTTTTT. The encoded protein is CASSLAGTGAGELFF.

In nucleotides, the CDR3 is TGTGCCACCAGCTCCGGACCCGGAACTATCCATGAGCAGTTCTTC. Its protein product is CATSSGPGTIHEQFF. V gene TRBV15 combines with J gene TRBJ2-1, with D hard to call. This CDR3 contains 15 residues. Germline V gene data show CDR1 as LNHNV and CDR2 as YYDKDF (reference sequence). Trimming pared 5 bases from V and 8 bases from J, leaving 19 bases between.

The chain is built from TRBV5-6 and TRBJ2-3, with 7 bases lining up with TRBD2. The germline V gene encodes CDR1 SGHDT and CDR2 YYEEEE. The CDR3 sequence is 16 residues long. J was trimmed by 0 bases and V by 6 bases; bases with no gene match: 10. The DNA of the CDR3 is TGTGCCAGCAAGCTTGGGCTAGCGGATAGCACAGATACGCAGTATTTT. Protein sequence: CASKLGLADSTDTQYF.

This clonotype showed up many times. This chain uses TRBV3-1 with TRBJ1-2; D might be TRBD1 (5 bases). CDR1 is LGHDT and CDR2 is YNNKEL in the germline V gene (reference sequence). CDR3 length: 14 amino acids. V was clipped by 5 bases and J by 4 bases, with 14 bases between them. The CDR3 region is CASSETGTGYGYTF. In nucleotides, the CDR3 is TGTGCCAGCAGCGAGACCGGGACGGGCTATGGCTACACCTTC.

The CDR3 sequence is CASSEDGQGETQYF. CDR3 nucleotides: TGTGCCAGCAGTGAAGACGGACAGGGAGAGACCCAGTACTTC. This chain uses TRBV6-1 with TRBJ2-5; TRBD1 agrees at 8 bases. Trimming removed 1 base from V and 4 bases from J; junction bases left unmatched: 2. This CDR3 is 14 amino acids long. Germline V gene sequence: CDR1 MNHNS, CDR2 SASEGT.